The subject of this entry is one T cell receptor beta chain. The CDR3 contains 12 residues. V was clipped by 6 bases and J by 5 bases, with 11 bases between them. MiXCR, applied by TCRdb to the 5' RACE reads, yields one record per CDR3 protein. This sample yields about 62,000 distinct CDR3 sequences, of which 25% to 35% are seen a single time; roughly 2.1% belongs to the top ten. This sequence originates from a female donor with breast cancer. Input material: tumor-infiltrating naive CD4+ T cells sorted from the breast tumor. Subset reported: naive CD4+ T cells, CD4+CD45RA+CD25-. V is TRBV12-3 or TRBV12-4 and J is TRBJ2-7; D ambiguous. This chain's CDR3 is CASSPDANEQYF. As DNA, the CDR3 is TGTGCCAGCAGCCCAGACGCAAACGAGCAGTACTTC.